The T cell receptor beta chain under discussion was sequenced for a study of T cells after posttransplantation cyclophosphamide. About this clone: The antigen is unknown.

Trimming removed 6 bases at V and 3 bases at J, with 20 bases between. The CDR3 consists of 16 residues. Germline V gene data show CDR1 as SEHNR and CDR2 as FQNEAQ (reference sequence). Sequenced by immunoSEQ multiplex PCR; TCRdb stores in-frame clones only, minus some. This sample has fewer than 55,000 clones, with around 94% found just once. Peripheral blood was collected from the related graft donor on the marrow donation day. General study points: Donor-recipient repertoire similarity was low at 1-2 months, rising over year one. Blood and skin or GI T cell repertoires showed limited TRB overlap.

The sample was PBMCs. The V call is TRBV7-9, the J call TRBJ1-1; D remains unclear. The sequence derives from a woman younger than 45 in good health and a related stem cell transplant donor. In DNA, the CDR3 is TGTGCCAGCAGACAAAGAGACGGAGGGAGGTACACTGAAGCTTTCTTT. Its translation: CASRQRDGGRYTEAFF.